This T cell receptor delta chain appears in the sequencing data of a study of gamma-delta chains in newborns, infants, children. Overall study: Microbial exposure reportedly drives polyclonal innate γδ T cell expansion after birth.

This clone is termed large. TCRdb redid the clone calls on the reads with CATT. The sample lists 2,500 to 3,000 delta-chain clones; about 43% were seen once. The material was blood, obtained at baseline. The source is a child who received the measles vaccine.

CDR3 protein: CAASEGPDIYTDKLIF. The CDR3 nucleotides read TGTGCAGCAAGCGAAGGGCCAGATATTTACACCGATAAACTCATCTTT. This chain links TRAV29/DV5 with TRDJ1, with D uncertain. The CDR3 contains 16 residues. Looked up from germline, CDR1 is NSMFDY and CDR2 is ISSIKDK. V gave up 0 bases and J gave up 0 bases, with 15 bases separating them.